This T cell receptor (beta chain) derives from a study of blood T cell repertoires in COVID-19. Germline-derived CDR1 and CDR2 are SNHLY and FYNNEI. The CDR3 loop spans 14 amino acids. Trimming stripped 6 bases from V and 3 bases from J, with 14 bases between. Measured with immunoSEQ multiplex PCR; TCRdb has only the in-frame clones, and not every one. The sample yields 150,000 to 200,000 clones, roughly 88% seen once. This clone was detected once. This chain links TRBV2 with TRBJ1-1; D uncertain. Sequenced material: PBMCs or T cells enriched from blood (not recorded which). The receptor's source is a woman in her sixties who had recovered from COVID-19. CDR3 sequence (DNA): TGTGCCAGCAGCGCATACAGCGGGGACACTGAAGCTTTCTTT. This sequence encodes CASSAYSGDTEAFF.